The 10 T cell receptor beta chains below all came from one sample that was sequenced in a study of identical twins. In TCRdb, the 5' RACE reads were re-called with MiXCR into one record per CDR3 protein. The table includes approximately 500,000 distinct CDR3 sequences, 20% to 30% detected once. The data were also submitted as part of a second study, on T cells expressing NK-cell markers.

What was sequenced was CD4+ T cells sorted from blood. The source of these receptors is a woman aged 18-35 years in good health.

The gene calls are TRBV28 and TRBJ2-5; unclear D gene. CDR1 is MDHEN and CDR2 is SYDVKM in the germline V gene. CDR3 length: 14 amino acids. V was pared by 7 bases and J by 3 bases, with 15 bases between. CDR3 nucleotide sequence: TGTGCCAGCACCATATCGACTGGAGAAGAGACCCAGTACTTC. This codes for CASTISTGEETQYF. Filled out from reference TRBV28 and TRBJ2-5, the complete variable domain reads DVKVTQSSRYLVKRTGEKVFLECVQDMDHENMFWYRQDPGLGLRLIYFSYDVKMKEKGDIPEGYSVSREKKERFSLILESASTNQTSMYLCASTISTGEETQYFGPGTRLLVL.

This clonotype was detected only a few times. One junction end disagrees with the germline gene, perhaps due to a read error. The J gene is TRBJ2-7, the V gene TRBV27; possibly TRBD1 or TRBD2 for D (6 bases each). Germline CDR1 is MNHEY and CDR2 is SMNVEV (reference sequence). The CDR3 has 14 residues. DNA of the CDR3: TGTGCCAGCGGTTTAGGGGGGCCTCTCCACGAGCAGTACTTC. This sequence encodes CASGLGGPLHEQYF.

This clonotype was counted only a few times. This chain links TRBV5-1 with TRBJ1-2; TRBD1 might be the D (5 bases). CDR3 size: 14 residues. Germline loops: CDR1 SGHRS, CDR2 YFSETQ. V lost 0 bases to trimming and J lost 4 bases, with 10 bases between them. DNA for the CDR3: TGCGCCAGCAGCTTGGCGGGGGACCTCTATGGCTACACCTTC. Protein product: CASSLAGDLYGYTF.

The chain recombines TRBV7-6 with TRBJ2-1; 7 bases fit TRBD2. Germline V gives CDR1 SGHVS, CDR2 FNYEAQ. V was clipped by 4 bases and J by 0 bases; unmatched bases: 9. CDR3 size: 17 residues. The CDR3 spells CASSSWNRGSSYNEQFF. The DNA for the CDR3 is TGTGCCAGCAGCTCCTGGAATCGCGGGAGCTCCTACAATGAGCAGTTCTTC.

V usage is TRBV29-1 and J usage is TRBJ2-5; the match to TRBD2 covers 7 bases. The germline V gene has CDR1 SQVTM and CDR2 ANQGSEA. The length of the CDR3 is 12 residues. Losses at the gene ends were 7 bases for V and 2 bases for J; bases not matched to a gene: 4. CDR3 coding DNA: TGCAGCGGAGCTAGCGGACAAGAGACCCAGTACTTC. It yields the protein CSGASGQETQYF.

DNA of the CDR3: TGTGCCAGCAGCCAAAAGGGTGGCCAAGAGACCCAGTACTTC. Its translation: CASSQKGGQETQYF. V and J are TRBV3-1 and TRBJ2-5; D gene ambiguous. Trimming removed 2 bases from V and 1 base from J, with 8 bases in between. The CDR3 extends over 14 amino acids. Germline V gives CDR1 LGHDT, CDR2 YNNKEL (reference sequence).

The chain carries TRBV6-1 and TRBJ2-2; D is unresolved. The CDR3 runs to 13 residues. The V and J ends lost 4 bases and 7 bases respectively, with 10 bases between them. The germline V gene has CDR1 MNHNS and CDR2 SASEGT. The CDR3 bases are TGTGCCAGCAGTGCCCTAGAGCACGGGGAGCTGTTTTTT. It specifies CASSALEHGELFF.

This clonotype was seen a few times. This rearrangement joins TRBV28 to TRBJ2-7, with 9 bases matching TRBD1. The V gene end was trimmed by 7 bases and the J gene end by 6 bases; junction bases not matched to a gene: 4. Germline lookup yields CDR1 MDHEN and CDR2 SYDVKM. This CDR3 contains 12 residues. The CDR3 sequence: CASTGQGGEQYF. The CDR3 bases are TGTGCCAGCACGGGACAGGGCGGCGAGCAGTACTTC.

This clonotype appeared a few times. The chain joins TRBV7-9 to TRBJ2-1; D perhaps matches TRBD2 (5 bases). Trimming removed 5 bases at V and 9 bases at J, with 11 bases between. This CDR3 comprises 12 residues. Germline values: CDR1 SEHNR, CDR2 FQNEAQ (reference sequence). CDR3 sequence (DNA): TGTGCCAGCAGCATTGCTAGCTTTGAGCAGTTCTTC. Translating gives CASSIASFEQFF.

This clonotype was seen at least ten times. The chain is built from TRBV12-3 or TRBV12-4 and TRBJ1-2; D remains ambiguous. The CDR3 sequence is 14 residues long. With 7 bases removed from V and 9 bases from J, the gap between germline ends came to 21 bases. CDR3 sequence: CASTADLWAVSYTF. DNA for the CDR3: TGTGCCAGCACAGCCGACCTTTGGGCCGTGAGCTACACCTTC.